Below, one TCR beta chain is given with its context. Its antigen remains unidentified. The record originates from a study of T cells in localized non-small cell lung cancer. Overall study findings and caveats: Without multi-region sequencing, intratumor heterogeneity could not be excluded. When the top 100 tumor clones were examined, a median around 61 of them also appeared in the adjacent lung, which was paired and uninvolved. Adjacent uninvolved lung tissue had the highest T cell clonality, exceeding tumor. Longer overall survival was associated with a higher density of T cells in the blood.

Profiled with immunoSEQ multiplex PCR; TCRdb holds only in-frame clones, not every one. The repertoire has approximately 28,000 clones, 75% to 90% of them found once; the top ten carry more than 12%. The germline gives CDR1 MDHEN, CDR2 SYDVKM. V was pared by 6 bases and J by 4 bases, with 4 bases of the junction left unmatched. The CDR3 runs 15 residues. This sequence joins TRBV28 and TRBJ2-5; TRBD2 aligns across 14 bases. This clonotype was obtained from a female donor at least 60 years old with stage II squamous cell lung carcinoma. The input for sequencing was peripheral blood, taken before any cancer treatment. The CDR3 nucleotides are TGTGCCAGCAGCCGACTAGCGGGGGGGACAGAGACCCAGTACTTC. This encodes CASSRLAGGTETQYF.